These 16 T cell receptor beta chains were sequenced from one sample in a study of blood T cell repertoires in COVID-19. The protocol was immunoSEQ multiplex PCR, while the TCRdb copy is restricted to in-frame clones and leaves out a portion. The data show some 360,000 clones, with around nine tenths seen just once and under 5% held by the top ten. Sequencing was carried out using peripheral blood. These receptors were taken from an older woman with COVID-19, enrolled during active disease.

The sample holds one count of this clone. The chain recombines TRBV13 with TRBJ1-2; 7 bases are shared with TRBD1. V was clipped by 5 bases and J by 1 base; unmatched bases: 13. CDR3 size: 17 residues. Germline V gene sequence: CDR1 PRHDT, CDR2 FYEKMQ (reference sequence). CDR3 loop: CASSNRGFGSDNYGYTF. For the CDR3, the DNA is TGTGCCAGCAGCAACAGGGGTTTCGGGTCCGATAACTATGGCTACACCTTC.

This chain joins TRBV9 and TRBJ1-3; D uncertain. V was clipped by 4 bases and J by 0 bases, with 5 bases between them. Germline V lookup: CDR1 SGDLS, CDR2 YYNGEE. This CDR3 contains 13 residues. CDR3 DNA: TGTGCCAGCAGCCCGAGCTCTGGAAACACCATATATTTT. It specifies CASSPSSGNTIYF.

The chain's CDR3 is CASSQDSASSNEKLFF. DNA of the CDR3: TGTGCCAGCAGCCAAGATAGTGCTTCGTCTAATGAAAAACTGTTTTTT. V and J are TRBV3-1 (or the pseudogene TRBV3-2) and TRBJ1-4; no clear D. CDR3 length: 16 residues. The V gene's germline CDR1 is LGHDT and CDR2 YNNKEL (reference sequence). V lost 0 bases and J 3 bases, leaving 11 bases between the germline ends.

V usage is TRBV11-2 and J usage is TRBJ2-2; 7 nucleotides line up with TRBD2. The J segment lost 3 bases and the V segment lost 7 bases, leaving 5 bases of the junction unmatched. The CDR3 runs to 14 residues. In germline, CDR1 is SGHAT, CDR2 FQNNGV. The CDR3 region is CASIRDYYTGELFF. DNA of the CDR3: TGTGCCAGCATCAGGGACTACTACACCGGGGAGCTGTTTTTT.

The chain combines TRBV27 with TRBJ2-1; 8 bases fit TRBD1. V lost 5 bases to trimming and J lost 5 bases; unmatched junction nucleotides: 5. Germline V gene data show CDR1 as MNHEY and CDR2 as SMNVEV (reference sequence). The length of the CDR3 is 14 residues. The CDR3 DNA reads as TGTGCCAGCAGTGGATGGACAGGGAACAATGAGCAGTTCTTC. It translates to CASSGWTGNNEQFF.

The chain carries TRBV18 and TRBJ2-1; 9 bases are a match to TRBD2. This CDR3 is 16 amino acids long. CDR1 is KGHSH and CDR2 is LQKENI in the germline V gene. The J segment lost 2 bases and the V segment lost 3 bases, leaving 5 bases of the junction unmatched. This CDR3 is CASSPVGLAAYNEQFF. For the CDR3, the DNA is TGTGCCAGCTCACCCGTGGGACTAGCCGCCTACAATGAGCAGTTCTTC.

The chain couples TRBV18 to TRBJ1-5, with D unclear. Deletions cut 0 bases from V and 1 base from J, with 4 bases between. Germline CDR1 reads KGHSH; CDR2 reads LQKENI. This CDR3 comprises 14 residues. Here the CDR3 DNA reads TGTGCCAGCTCACCACCCCAGAGCAATCAGCCCCAGCATTTT. Residues: CASSPPQSNQPQHF.

V usage is TRBV27 and J usage is TRBJ1-5, with a weak D call TRBD1 (6 bases). The CDR3 spans 15 residues. V was pared by 7 bases and J by 7 bases, with 20 bases between. Per germline, CDR1 MNHEY and CDR2 SMNVEV (reference sequence). In DNA form, the CDR3 reads TGTGCCAGCAAGCCCGTTTATGGGGGCTGGCAGCCCCAGCATTTT. It encodes CASKPVYGGWQPQHF.

This clone was seen once. The chain uses TRBV6-1 and TRBJ1-2; 8 nucleotides align to TRBD1. Trimming took 0 bases from V and 7 from J; bases not matched to a gene: 7. Germline assignment: CDR1 MNHNS and CDR2 SASEGT. The CDR3 covers 15 residues. The CDR3: CASSEATQGAFGYTF. CDR3 sequence (DNA): TGTGCCAGCAGTGAAGCTACTCAGGGGGCATTTGGCTACACCTTC.

This chain connects TRBV6-2 or TRBV6-3 to TRBJ1-5; 9 bases line up with TRBD1. V gave up 5 bases and J gave up 3 bases; unmatched junction bases: 8. The CDR3 consists of 16 residues. Germline CDR1 is MNHEY and CDR2 is SVGEGT. CDR3 sequence: CASSDGGQGTNQPQHF. The CDR3 DNA reads TGTGCCAGCAGTGACGGGGGACAGGGCACCAATCAGCCCCAGCATTTT.

J is TRBJ2-5 and V is TRBV23-1; D may be TRBD1 (5 bases). TRBV23-1 is placed among ORFs of uncertain function. The length of the CDR3 is 15 residues. Trimming shortened V by 4 bases and J by 5 bases, and 17 bases separated the two germline ends. The CDR3 protein is CASSRLQALRETQYF. The CDR3 DNA reads as TGCGCCAGCAGTCGCTTACAGGCTCTAAGGGAGACCCAGTACTTC.

The gene calls are TRBV7-9 and TRBJ1-1; 9 nucleotides match TRBD1. The length of the CDR3 is 12 residues. V trimming: 11 bases; J trimming: 5 bases; junction bases outside the gene matches: 6. Germline V gene lookup returns CDR1 SEHNR and CDR2 FQNEAQ (reference sequence). The CDR3 DNA reads TGTGCCGGAAGGACAGGGGATACTGAAGCTTTCTTT. Protein product: CAGRTGDTEAFF.

The CDR3 sequence is CASSPVGGAQELFF. The CDR3 DNA reads TGTGCCAGCAGCCCCGTCGGGGGAGCGCAGGAGCTGTTTTTT. The chain links TRBV9 to TRBJ2-2, with TRBD2 as a possible D gene (6 bases). Germline values: CDR1 SGDLS, CDR2 YYNGEE. V was clipped by 4 bases and J by 10 bases, with 17 bases between them. The CDR3 totals 14 residues.

V is TRBV11-2 and J is TRBJ1-5; no clear D gene. CDR1 is SGHAT and CDR2 is FQNNGV in the germline V gene. This CDR3 has 13 amino acids. The V and J ends lost 1 base and 4 bases respectively, with 5 bases between them. DNA of the CDR3: TGTGCCAGCAGCTTAGGGGCTAATCAGCCCCAGCATTTT. This codes for CASSLGANQPQHF. The variable domain in full, completed from reference TRBV11-2 and TRBJ1-5, reads EAGVAQSPRYKIIEKRQSVAFWCNPISGHATLYWYQQILGQGPKLLIQFQNNGVVDDSQLPKDRFSAERLKGVDSTLKIQPAKLEDSAVYLCASSLGANQPQHFGDGTRLSIL.

The genes are TRBV9 and TRBJ1-2, with TRBD1 matching over 8 bases. V shed 5 bases, J shed 7 bases, and the junction held 13 bases outside the gene matches. Germline assignment: CDR1 SGDLS and CDR2 YYNGEE. CDR3 length: 15 residues. The CDR3 nucleotides are TGTGCCAGCAGAGCAACCTCCGGGACAGGTCGTGGCTACACCTTC. It codes for CASRATSGTGRGYTF.

This chain links TRBV28 with TRBJ2-7; D is uncertain. CDR3 size: 14 residues. Looked up from germline, CDR1 is MDHEN and CDR2 is SYDVKM. V lost 5 bases to trimming and J lost 2 bases, with 13 bases between them. As DNA, the CDR3 is TGTGCCAGCAGTCCTCACTCTATCACCTACGAGCAGTACTTC. It is translated as CASSPHSITYEQYF.